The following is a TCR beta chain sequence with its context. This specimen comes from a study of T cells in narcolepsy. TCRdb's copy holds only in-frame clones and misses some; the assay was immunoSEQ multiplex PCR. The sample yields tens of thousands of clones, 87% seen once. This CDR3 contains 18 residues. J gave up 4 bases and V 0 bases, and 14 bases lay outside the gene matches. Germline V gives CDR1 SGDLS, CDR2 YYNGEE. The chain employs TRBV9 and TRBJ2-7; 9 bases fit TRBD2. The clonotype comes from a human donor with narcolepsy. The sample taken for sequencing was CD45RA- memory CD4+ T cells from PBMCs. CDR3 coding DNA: TGTGCCAGCAGCGTAGACCTAGCGGGACCGCTAAGGGAGTACGAGCAGTACTTC. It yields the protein CASSVDLAGPLREYEQYF.